This section outlines one TCR beta chain sequence together with its context. Per the original data handling: By means of reference gene primer amplification, nucleated cell counts were estimated. Sequenced by immunoSEQ multiplex PCR; TCRdb stores in-frame clones only, minus some. V, J and clone size are taken as reported in that table, and D and trimming were inferred from the DNA itself. Here the sample spans 150,000 to 200,000 clones, 85% being singletons. This entry is derived from a study of blood T cell repertoires in COVID-19. Study at large: Samples came from the United States, Italy and Spain, spanning acute and convalescent COVID-19. The cDNA or gDNA used as material had been derived from T cells, B-cell-depleted T cells, or PBMCs.

CDR1 and CDR2 from the germline V gene are MNHEY and SVGAGI. The CDR3 sequence is 14 residues long. V lost 3 bases and J lost 10, with 13 bases in between. Sequencing used peripheral blood. This sequence joins TRBV6-5 and TRBJ1-6; D might be TRBD1 (6 bases). The sequence was obtained from a human donor with acute or convalescent COVID-19. The donor label of this sample is uncertain. In nucleotides, the CDR3 is TGTGCCAGCAGTTATAGGCAGGGGCAATCACCCCTCCACTTT. Translation: CASSYRQGQSPLHF.